This entry is about one TCR beta chain. The specificity of this receptor is unknown. No base quality information exists; no much larger clone differs at one position. The CDR1 and CDR2 encoded by the germline V gene are SGHDN and FVKESK. V loses 0 bases of germline sequence and J loses 2 bases, and the interval between the two ends is 12 bases. Including cysteine and phenylalanine, the CDR3 has 16 amino acids. Just CDR3 DNA is preserved here, 48 bases in frame from base 1. This specimen belongs to a study of technical replicates of blood from several donors (TCRdb year 2017). The library was made by the immunoSEQ multiplex PCR assay. What TCRdb holds here is the immuneACCESS table cut down to in-frame rearrangements. Part of the clones is not present; checked against another copy, under half of the missing clones reflect an unresolved V gene, and the others are unexplained. Within this sample are about 71,000 clones, with nearly 98% of them counted one time only. The ten largest clones take up approximately 0.21% of the sample.

The origin of this receptor is a human donor in good health. The V and J genes are TRBV14 and TRBJ2-3; a weak D assignment points to TRBD2 (6 bases agree). Sequencing input: T cells isolated from PBMCs. Here is the DNA: TGTGCCAGCAGCCAAGATTTGCGGGGTTTCACAGATACGCAGTATTTT. Protein translation: CASSQDLRGFTDTQYF.